This TCR beta chain appears in the sequencing data of a study of blood T cell repertoires in COVID-19. As for the study in general: Whether acute or convalescent, the COVID-19 samples came from the United States, Italy and Spain. PBMCs, B-cell-depleted T cells, or T cells were the source of the cDNA or gDNA that made up the material.

Authors' processing steps: Estimates of nucleated cell counts were drawn from the amplification of reference gene primers. The protocol was immunoSEQ multiplex PCR, while the TCRdb copy is restricted to in-frame clones and leaves out a portion. For V, J and clone size, that table is used; D and trimming come from the DNA. The repertoire holds roughly 180,000 clones, 70% to 85% seen once, with roughly 5% in the top ten. Sequenced input: peripheral blood. This receptor was taken from a woman younger than 45 with acute or convalescent COVID-19.

CDR3: CASSPGTGRTYEQYF. The DNA of the CDR3 is TGCGCCAGCAGCCCCGGGACAGGGCGTACCTACGAGCAGTACTTC. The V call is TRBV5-1, the J call TRBJ2-7, with 9 bases identical to TRBD1. The CDR3 length is 15 residues. Germline assignment: CDR1 SGHRS and CDR2 YFSETQ. V lost 4 bases to trimming and J lost 2 bases; unmatched junction nucleotides: 7.